These 9 T cell receptor beta chains share one sample of origin, sequenced in a study of cytomegalovirus exposure and HLA in healthy donors. The PCR used 60 Vbeta and 13 Jbeta primers. Repertoires were generated with immunoSEQ multiplex PCR, while TCRdb's copy carries only in-frame clones and drops some. The sample carries about 170,000 clones, around 75% recorded once. Source material: PBMCs. Receptors originate from a male donor in good health and CMV-seronegative.

The chain is built from TRBV4-1 and TRBJ1-1; the D gene is possibly TRBD1 (5 bases). The germline V gene encodes CDR1 MGHRA and CDR2 YSYEKL. The CDR3 runs 18 residues. V lost 4 bases, J lost 3 bases, and 24 bases lay in between. This chain's CDR3 is CASSLAGFQQVGDTEAFF. In nucleotides, the CDR3 is TGCGCCAGCAGCCTAGCGGGTTTTCAACAGGTAGGTGACACTGAAGCTTTCTTT.

The rearrangement joins TRBV2 to TRBJ2-3; possibly TRBD1 for D (7 bases). The CDR3 spans 14 residues. Germline CDR1 and CDR2: SNHLY and FYNNEI. Trimming pared 8 bases from V and 3 bases from J, leaving 15 bases between. CDR3 amino acids: CASWGQGGTDTQYF. The CDR3 nucleotides read TGTGCCAGCTGGGGCCAGGGGGGTACAGATACGCAGTATTTT.

V gene TRBV15 combines with J gene TRBJ2-2; TRBD1 agrees at 10 bases. Germline V gene lookup returns CDR1 LNHNV and CDR2 YYDKDF (reference sequence). This CDR3 spans 16 amino acids. V shed 5 bases, J shed 2 bases, and the junction held 5 bases outside the gene matches. The CDR3 DNA sequence: TGTGCCACCAGCCGGGACAGGGGAGTTAACACCGGGGAGCTGTTTTTT. Amino acid sequence: CATSRDRGVNTGELFF.

This clone has only a few counts. The germline gene is not matched at one end of the junction; a read error may be the cause. This chain connects TRBV18 to TRBJ1-6; a possible D gene is TRBD1 (6 bases). The CDR3 runs 18 residues. Germline V gives CDR1 KGHSH, CDR2 LQKENI. The CDR3 DNA follows: TGTGCCAGCTCACCCCGTGGACGGACAGATACCTCCCCTTCAACCCTCCACTTT. Protein: CASSPRGRTDTSPSTLHF.

This clone was detected only a few times. The rearrangement links TRBV6-1 to TRBJ1-1; the D is unclear. V gave up 4 bases and J gave up 1 base, with 7 bases separating them. The germline CDR1 and CDR2 sequences are MNHNS and SASEGT. The CDR3 spans 13 residues. The CDR3 nucleotides read TGTGCCAGCAGTGTCACAGAGAACACTGAAGCTTTCTTT. This translates into CASSVTENTEAFF.

V and J are TRBV5-1 and TRBJ1-2, with D perhaps TRBD1 (5 bases). Germline V gives CDR1 SGHRS, CDR2 YFSETQ. Trimming took 3 bases from V and 2 from J, leaving 23 bases between them. This CDR3 contains 18 residues. CDR3 coding DNA: TGCGCCAGCAGCTCACCGGACTGGGGGGACGGCAAGAACTATGGCTACACCTTC. Translation: CASSSPDWGDGKNYGYTF. The full variable domain, with the rest looked up from reference TRBV5-1 and TRBJ1-2, is KAGVTQTPRYLIKTRGQQVTLSCSPISGHRSVSWYQQTPGQGLQFLFEYFSETQRNKGNFPGRFSGRQFSNSRSEMNVSTLELGDSALYLCASSSPDWGDGKNYGYTFGSGTRLTVV.

V gene TRBV19 combines with J gene TRBJ1-1, with TRBD1 matching 7 bases. The V segment lost 5 bases and the J segment 4 bases; nucleotides outside the gene matches: 10. CDR3 length: 15 residues. CDR1 and CDR2 (germline): LNHDA, SQIVND (reference sequence). Here the CDR3 reads CASSPPRQGGTEAFF. The DNA of the CDR3 is TGTGCCAGTAGTCCCCCTCGACAGGGTGGCACTGAAGCTTTCTTT.

This clone came up once. This sample also contains other DNA sequences that code for the same CDR3. The gene calls are TRBV7-9 and TRBJ1-5, with D possibly matching TRBD1 (5 bases). This CDR3 contains 14 residues. Trimming removed 1 base from V and 7 bases from J, with 11 bases in between. Germline loops: CDR1 SEHNR, CDR2 FQNEAQ (reference sequence). The CDR3 reads CASSLGQGGQPQHF. The CDR3 nucleotides are TGTGCCAGCAGCTTAGGTCAGGGAGGACAGCCCCAGCATTTT.

The rearrangement uses TRBV7-9 and TRBJ1-1; D is perhaps TRBD1 (5 bases). Between the trimmed V and J ends, which lost 4 bases and 8 bases, there was a span of 11 bases. CDR1 and CDR2 from the germline V gene are SEHNR and FQNEAQ (reference sequence). The CDR3 loop spans 12 amino acids. The CDR3 DNA reads as TGTGCCAGCAGCTCATCTAACAGGGAAGCTTTCTTT. Protein sequence: CASSSSNREAFF.